Presented here are 32 T cell receptor beta chains from one specimen sequenced in a study of blood T cell repertoires in COVID-19. Some clones are missing from TCRdb's copy, which holds only in-frame ones; the method was immunoSEQ multiplex PCR. The sample yields 91,000 or so clones, around 84% seen once. The sequencing sample was made of peripheral blood. The receptors originated from a woman in her fifties or sixties in a cohort sampled during active or convalescent COVID-19.

The chain couples TRBV11-2 to TRBJ2-7, with 7 bases matching TRBD1. V lost 4 bases and J lost 3; bases outside the gene matches: 6. The CDR3 contains 14 residues. Germline V gene lookup returns CDR1 SGHAT and CDR2 FQNNGV. CDR3 nucleotides: TGTGCCAGCAGCTGGACAGGCCGCCTCTACGAGCAGTACTTC. Amino acid sequence: CASSWTGRLYEQYF.

This chain joins TRBV19 and TRBJ1-2; no reliable D call. Germline CDR1 LNHDA, CDR2 SQIVND (reference sequence). CDR3 length: 14 residues. The V end lost 5 bases, the J end lost 2 bases, and 12 bases lay between the germline ends. CDR3: CASSLQEGNYGYTF. The CDR3, as DNA: TGTGCCAGTAGTCTGCAGGAAGGAAACTATGGCTACACCTTC.

The chain is built from TRBV5-1 and TRBJ1-1; TRBD1 matches at 8 bases. The germline CDR1 and CDR2 sequences are SGHRS and YFSETQ. V was clipped by 1 base and J by 1 base; unmatched bases: 6. CDR3 length equals 16 residues. CDR3 DNA: TGCGCCAGCAGCTTGTCGACAGGGGCTAAGAACACTGAAGCTTTCTTT. It specifies CASSLSTGAKNTEAFF.

The chain has TRBV18 and TRBJ2-1, with 12 bases matching TRBD2. Germline V gene data show CDR1 as KGHSH and CDR2 as LQKENI. The CDR3 spans 18 residues. After removal of 3 bases from V and 0 bases from J, the junction contained 6 bases not matched to a gene. The DNA of the CDR3 is TGTGCCAGCTCACCGGGCCTAGCGGGGGGGAGCTCCTACAATGAGCAGTTCTTC. Protein sequence: CASSPGLAGGSSYNEQFF.

V usage is TRBV5-6 and J usage is TRBJ1-5, with 8 bases aligning to TRBD1. V was clipped by 4 bases and J by 2 bases; unmatched bases: 8. Germline values: CDR1 SGHDT, CDR2 YYEEEE. This CDR3 is 16 amino acids long. In DNA, the CDR3 is TGTGCCAGCAGCGAGGCCGGGGGACAGGGCAATCAGCCCCAGCATTTT. Encoded protein: CASSEAGGQGNQPQHF.

The chain is built from TRBV21-1 and TRBJ1-1. TRBV21-1 is classified as a pseudogene. The CDR3 is 17 amino acids. CDR3 bases: TGTGCCAGCAGCAAACTTTTCCCGGTGAGGGTACGCACTGAAGCTTTCTTT. The encoded protein is CASSKLFPVRVRTEAFF.

A single count supports this clone. The chain employs TRBV4-2 and TRBJ1-5, with D perhaps matching TRBD1 (6 bases). Trimming shortened V by 1 base and J by 3 bases, and 7 bases separated the two germline ends. The CDR3 is made up of 14 amino acids. In germline, CDR1 is LGHNA, CDR2 YNFKEQ. CDR3 nucleotide sequence: TGTGCCAGCAGCCAAGGACAGGTCAATCAGCCCCAGCATTTT. As protein: CASSQGQVNQPQHF.

The count of this clone is one. This chain connects TRBV7-9 to TRBJ1-1; no reliable D call. CDR1 is SEHNR, CDR2 FQNEAQ, per germline (reference sequence). V lost 4 bases and J lost 0, with 12 bases in between. CDR3 length: 15 residues. The CDR3 is CASSSGSFMNTEAFF. The CDR3 coding sequence is TGTGCCAGCAGCTCCGGGTCCTTCATGAACACTGAAGCTTTCTTT.

This CDR3 is CASSEFRGYEQYF. CDR3 bases: TGTGCCAGCAGTGAATTTAGGGGCTACGAGCAGTACTTC. The J gene is TRBJ2-7, the V gene TRBV6-1, with D tentatively TRBD1 (5 bases). Germline V gene sequence: CDR1 MNHNS, CDR2 SASEGT. Between the trimmed V and J ends, which lost 2 bases and 3 bases, there was a span of 8 bases. The CDR3 runs to 13 residues.

The J gene is TRBJ1-1, the V gene TRBV19, with 9 bases aligning to TRBD1. From germline, CDR1 is LNHDA and CDR2 SQIVND (reference sequence). The CDR3 runs to 13 residues. Trimming at V came to 3 bases and at J to 8 bases, leaving 4 bases not matched to a gene. The CDR3 nucleotides are TGTGCCAGTAGTATCGCCGACAGGGGGGAAGCTTTCTTT. Translation gives CASSIADRGEAFF.

V gene TRBV18 combines with J gene TRBJ2-1, with D perhaps matching TRBD2 (6 bases). V lost 0 bases, J lost 3 bases, and 6 bases lay in between. The CDR3 runs to 14 residues. CDR1 and CDR2 from the germline V gene are KGHSH and LQKENI. CDR3 sequence reads: CASSPPGGYNEQFF. As DNA, the CDR3 is TGTGCCAGCTCACCACCGGGGGGCTACAATGAGCAGTTCTTC. Looking up the rest from reference TRBV18 and TRBJ2-1 gives the full variable domain: NAGVMQNPRHLVRRRGQEARLRCSPMKGHSHVYWYRQLPEEGLKFMVYLQKENIIDESGMPKERFSAEFPKEGPSILRIQQVVRGDSAAYFCASSPPGGYNEQFFGPGTRLTVL.

The chain recombines TRBV3-1 (or the pseudogene TRBV3-2) with TRBJ1-2; D gene ambiguous. With 4 bases removed from V and 2 bases from J, the gap between germline ends came to 11 bases. Germline CDR1 and CDR2: LGHDT and YNNKEL (reference sequence). The CDR3 runs to 14 residues. Written as DNA, the CDR3 is TGTGCCAGCAGCCCGGTTTCAACCAACTATGGCTACACCTTC. Translating it yields CASSPVSTNYGYTF.

CDR3 sequence reads: CASSETVTPRDGYTF. The DNA for the CDR3 is TGCGCCAGCAGCGAGACAGTTACCCCAAGGGATGGCTACACCTTC. The chain joins TRBV4-1 to TRBJ1-2, with D perhaps TRBD1 (5 bases). The CDR3 runs 15 residues. Germline V CDR1 and CDR2: MGHRA, YSYEKL. V lost 5 bases and J 6 bases, leaving 19 bases between the germline ends.

The chain links TRBV28 to TRBJ1-5; tentatively, D is TRBD1 (6 bases). Trimming stripped 6 bases from V and 3 bases from J, with 15 bases between. The CDR3 has 15 residues. Germline V CDR1 and CDR2: MDHEN, SYDVKM. The CDR3, as DNA: TGTGCCAGCAGGGCCCCGGACAGCCCCAATCAGCCCCAGCATTTT. It codes for CASRAPDSPNQPQHF.

The V call is TRBV7-3, the J call TRBJ1-5, with TRBD1 identical over 8 bases. From germline, CDR1 is SGHTA and CDR2 FQGTGA. V dropped 5 bases and J dropped 0; count of bases not matched to a gene: 12. The CDR3 extends over 18 amino acids. CDR3 in amino acids: CASSVRDRTPYSNQPQHF. Here the CDR3 DNA reads TGTGCCAGCAGCGTCCGGGACAGGACCCCTTATAGCAATCAGCCCCAGCATTTT.

The gene calls are TRBV2 and TRBJ1-6; 8 nucleotides agree with TRBD1. Unmatched junction bases numbered 8, after V lost 6 bases and J lost 10 bases. The germline V gene has CDR1 SNHLY and CDR2 FYNNEI. The CDR3 runs 14 residues. The chain's CDR3 is CASRTGEVRSPLHF. DNA of the CDR3: TGTGCCAGCAGGACAGGGGAAGTTCGGTCACCCCTCCACTTT.

V gene TRBV20-1 combines with J gene TRBJ1-3; D is unresolved. From germline, CDR1 is DFQATT and CDR2 SNEGSKA (reference sequence). The CDR3 covers 15 residues. V lost 3 bases to trimming and J lost 3 bases, with 15 bases between them. The CDR3 nucleotides are TGCAGTGCTAGTTTATCCTTATCGGTTGGAAACACCATATATTTT. Translated: CSASLSLSVGNTIYF.

CDR3 protein: CASSYTTGGYGYTF. CDR3 bases: TGTGCCAGCAGTTACACTACAGGGGGGTATGGCTACACCTTC. The chain carries TRBV6-5 and TRBJ1-2; the match to TRBD1 covers 8 bases. The trim removed 2 bases at V and 5 bases at J, leaving 4 bases unmatched. CDR3 length: 14 amino acids. From germline, CDR1 is MNHEY and CDR2 SVGAGI.

This rearrangement joins TRBV5-1 to TRBJ1-2, with unresolved D. Germline CDR1 reads SGHRS; CDR2 reads YFSETQ. V gave up 3 bases and J gave up 4 bases, with 10 bases separating them. The CDR3 has 13 residues. The CDR3 coding sequence is TGCGCCAGCAGCTCGACTGAATCCTATGGCTACACCTTC. Translated: CASSSTESYGYTF.

This chain links TRBV6-2 or TRBV6-3 with TRBJ1-5; maybe TRBD1 (5 bases). Trimming pared 5 bases from V and 6 bases from J, leaving 20 bases between. The CDR3 has 16 residues. From germline, CDR1 is MNHEY and CDR2 SVGEGT. CDR3 nucleotide sequence: TGTGCCAGCAGTATAGGGGCCCCGTTGTATGGTCAGCCCCAGCATTTT. Protein sequence: CASSIGAPLYGQPQHF.

The V and J genes are TRBV5-1 and TRBJ1-1; 9 nucleotides align to TRBD1. The V gene's germline CDR1 is SGHRS and CDR2 YFSETQ. There are 14 residues in the CDR3. V gave up 4 bases and J gave up 5 bases; unmatched junction bases: 6. This chain's CDR3 is CASSAQGARTEAFF. CDR3 nucleotides: TGCGCCAGCAGCGCACAGGGGGCTCGGACTGAAGCTTTCTTT.

The table lists this clone with a count of one. This sequence joins TRBV25-1 and TRBJ2-7; D might be TRBD1 (5 bases). Germline-derived CDR1 and CDR2 are MGHDK and SYGVNS. Trimming left V 6 bases short and J 2 bases short, with 11 bases between. The CDR3 runs to 13 residues. In DNA, the CDR3 is TGTGCCAGCAGGTCAGGGCTCACCTACGAGCAGTACTTC. Translating gives CASRSGLTYEQYF.

CDR3 loop: CASSLGQGRVYGYTF. CDR3 coding DNA: TGTGCCAGCAGCCTGGGACAGGGTCGCGTCTATGGCTACACCTTC. The genes are TRBV7-9 and TRBJ1-2; 9 positions agree with TRBD1. In germline, CDR1 is SEHNR, CDR2 FQNEAQ (reference sequence). V lost 5 bases and J lost 4; bases outside the gene matches: 8. The CDR3 consists of 15 residues.

The chain joins TRBV7-9 to TRBJ1-1; 7 nucleotides agree with TRBD1. The CDR3 runs to 13 residues. V shed 6 bases, J shed 1 base, and the junction held 2 bases outside the gene matches. Germline CDR1 and CDR2: SEHNR and FQNEAQ (reference sequence). This chain's CDR3 is CASSRGRNTEAFF. In DNA, the CDR3 is TGTGCCAGCAGTAGGGGGCGGAACACTGAAGCTTTCTTT. Together with reference TRBV7-9 and TRBJ1-1, the CDR3 gives the full variable domain: DTGVSQNPRHKITKRGQNVTFRCDPISEHNRLYWYRQTLGQGPEFLTYFQNEAQLEKSRLLSDRFSAERPKGSFSTLEIQRTEQGDSAMYLCASSRGRNTEAFFGQGTRLTVV.

The CDR3 coding sequence is TGCGCCAGCAGCTTACAACCTAAGGGCCCGGGGGGAGATACGCAGTATTTT. Translation: CASSLQPKGPGGDTQYF. The chain has TRBV5-1 and TRBJ2-3; 7 nucleotides align to TRBD2. Germline V gene data show CDR1 as SGHRS and CDR2 as YFSETQ. CDR3 size: 17 residues. The V and J ends lost 2 bases and 5 bases, in that order; junction bases with no gene match: 14.

The rearrangement uses TRBV9 and TRBJ2-1; D is possibly TRBD1 (5 bases). The germline gives CDR1 SGDLS, CDR2 YYNGEE. V gave up 3 bases and J gave up 8 bases, with 12 bases separating them. The length of the CDR3 is 13 residues. CDR3 in amino acids: CASSGDWGDEQFF. The CDR3 nucleotides read TGTGCCAGCAGCGGTGACTGGGGCGATGAGCAGTTCTTC.

DNA of the CDR3: TGTGCCAGCAGCCTGCCTAGCGGGAGGGACACCGGGGAGCTGTTTTTT. Its translation is CASSLPSGRDTGELFF. This chain joins TRBV7-9 and TRBJ2-2; TRBD2 matches 12 bases. Trimming cost V 5 bases and J 3 bases; bases outside gene matches: 4. This CDR3 contains 16 residues. Germline V gene lookup returns CDR1 SEHNR and CDR2 FQNEAQ (reference sequence). The full variable domain, in which reference TRBV7-9 and TRBJ2-2 provide the parts outside the CDR3, is DTGVSQNPRHKITKRGQNVTFRCDPISEHNRLYWYRQTLGQGPEFLTYFQNEAQLEKSRLLSDRFSAERPKGSFSTLEIQRTEQGDSAMYLCASSLPSGRDTGELFFGEGSRLTVL.

Worth noting for this clone: The conserved phenylalanine or tryptophan is not found at the CDR3 terminus, so this likely reflects a read error. The DNA is omitted, as the CDR3 cannot be located on it reliably, and the CDR3 follows TCRdb's listing. CDR3: CASRLYRGRK. The chain has TRBV12-3 or TRBV12-4 and TRBJ1-1; the D call of TRBD1 is as the table states it, not checked on the DNA. The CDR3 is 10 amino acids in total, end residues counted.

This chain connects TRBV5-6 to TRBJ1-5, with a tentative D call TRBD1 (6 bases). CDR1 is SGHDT, CDR2 YYEEEE, per germline. Trimming cost V 4 bases and J 2 bases, with 10 bases left between them. The length of the CDR3 is 14 residues. CDR3 in DNA: TGTGCCAGCAGCGGCAGGACAGGCAATCAGCCCCAGCATTTT. This encodes CASSGRTGNQPQHF.

The V call is TRBV10-1, the J call TRBJ1-3, with D possibly being TRBD1 (5 bases). CDR1 WNHNN and CDR2 SYGVQD come from the germline V gene (reference sequence). The CDR3 is 14 amino acids. V was shortened by 3 bases and J by 5 bases, with 11 bases between the two germline ends. The CDR3: CASSDQGIRNTIYF. In DNA form, the CDR3 reads TGCGCCAGCAGTGATCAGGGTATAAGAAACACCATATATTTT.

This clone is a singleton in its sample. The CDR3 nucleotides are TGTGCCATCAAAGGGGGGGTCATGAACACTGAAGCTTTCTTT. Amino acid sequence: CAIKGGVMNTEAFF. V usage is TRBV10-3 and J usage is TRBJ1-1, with D possibly TRBD1 on 6 matching bases. CDR1 is ENHRY, CDR2 SYGVKD, per germline. This CDR3 contains 14 residues. Trimming removed 7 bases from V and 0 bases from J, with 12 bases in between.

CDR3 DNA: TGTGCCAGCAGCACAGGGGCCTTCTATGGCTACACCTTC. It translates to CASSTGAFYGYTF. The rearrangement links TRBV21-1 to TRBJ1-2; TRBD1 reflects the table's D call only, with no check against the DNA. TRBV21-1 is a documented pseudogene. The length of the CDR3 is 13 residues.